The present entry profiles one T cell receptor (beta chain) with its context. Its cognate antigen is unknown. A much larger clone is a single base away; this may be a read error. This sample stems from a study of metastatic and nonmetastatic thyroid tumors. Across the whole study: The authors compared repertoires across blood and tumor or nodule tissue from malignant and benign thyroid patients. Study results and caveats: Across blood and tumor, TCR beta diversity in malignant thyroid tumors was reportedly significantly higher than in benign nodules.

Trimming removed 0 bases at V and 5 bases at J, with 14 bases between. Germline lookup yields CDR1 GTSNPN and CDR2 SVGIG (reference sequence). CDR3 size: 14 residues. Authors' processing steps: It was from CDR3 differences across clinicopathological groups that a distant-metastasis classifier for papillary thyroid cancer was built. TCRdb re-clonotyped the PCR reads through MiXCR. The V and J calls shown here were made by TCRdb, not taken from the authors' results. The table includes 65,000 or so clones, under 5% detected once. Patients had received no treatment of any kind before thyroid surgery. The sample consisted of blood. This sequence joins TRBV30 and TRBJ2-7; D may be TRBD1 (5 bases). The TCR comes from a female donor with papillary thyroid cancer or a benign thyroid nodule (not recorded which). Some clones in this sample may be carry-over from other donors' samples. The CDR3 DNA follows: TGTGCCTGGAGTGTAGGGCCAGGGTGCGACGAGCAGTACTTC. Amino acid sequence: CAWSVGPGCDEQYF. Together with reference TRBV30 and TRBJ2-7, the CDR3 gives the full variable domain: SQTIHQWPATLVQPVGSPLSLECTVEGTSNPNLYWYRQAAGRGLQLLFYSVGIGQISSEVPQNLSASRPQDRQFILSSKKLLLSDSGFYLCAWSVGPGCDEQYFGPGTRLTVT.